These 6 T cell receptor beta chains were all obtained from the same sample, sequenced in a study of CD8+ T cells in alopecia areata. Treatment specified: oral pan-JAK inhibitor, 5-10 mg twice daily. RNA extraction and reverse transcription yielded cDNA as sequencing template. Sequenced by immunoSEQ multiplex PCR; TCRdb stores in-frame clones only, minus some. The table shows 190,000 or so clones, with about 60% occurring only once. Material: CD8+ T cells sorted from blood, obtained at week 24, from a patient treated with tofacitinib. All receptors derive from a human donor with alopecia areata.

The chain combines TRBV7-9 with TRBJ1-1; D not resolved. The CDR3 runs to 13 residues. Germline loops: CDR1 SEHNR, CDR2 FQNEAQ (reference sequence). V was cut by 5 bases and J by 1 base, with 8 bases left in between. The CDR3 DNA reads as TGTGCCAGCAGCACAAGCAAGAACACTGAAGCTTTCTTT. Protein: CASSTSKNTEAFF.

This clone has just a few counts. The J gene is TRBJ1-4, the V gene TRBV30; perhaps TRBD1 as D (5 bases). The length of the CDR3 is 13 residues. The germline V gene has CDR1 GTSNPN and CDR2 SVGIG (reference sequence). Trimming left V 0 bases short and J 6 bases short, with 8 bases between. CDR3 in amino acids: CAWSVTRDEKLFF. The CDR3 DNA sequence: TGTGCCTGGAGTGTCACCAGGGATGAAAAACTGTTTTTT.

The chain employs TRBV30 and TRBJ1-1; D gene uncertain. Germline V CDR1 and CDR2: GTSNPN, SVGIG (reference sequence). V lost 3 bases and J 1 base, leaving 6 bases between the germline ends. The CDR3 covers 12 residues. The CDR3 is CAWSWENTEAFF. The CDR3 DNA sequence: TGTGCCTGGAGCTGGGAGAACACTGAAGCTTTCTTT.

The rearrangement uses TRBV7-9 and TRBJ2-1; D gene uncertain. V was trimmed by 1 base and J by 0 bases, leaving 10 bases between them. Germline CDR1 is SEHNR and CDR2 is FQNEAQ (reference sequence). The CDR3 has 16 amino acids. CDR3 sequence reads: CASSLEGRSSYNEQFF. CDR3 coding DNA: TGTGCCAGCAGCTTAGAGGGCAGGAGCTCCTACAATGAGCAGTTCTTC.

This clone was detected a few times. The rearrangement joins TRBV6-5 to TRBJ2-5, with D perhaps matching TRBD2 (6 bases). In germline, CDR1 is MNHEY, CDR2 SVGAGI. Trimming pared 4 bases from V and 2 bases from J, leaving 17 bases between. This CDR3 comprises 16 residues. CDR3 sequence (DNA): TGTGCCAGCAGTTCTCCGGGGGAGGCCCGTCAAGAGACCCAGTACTTC. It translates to CASSSPGEARQETQYF.

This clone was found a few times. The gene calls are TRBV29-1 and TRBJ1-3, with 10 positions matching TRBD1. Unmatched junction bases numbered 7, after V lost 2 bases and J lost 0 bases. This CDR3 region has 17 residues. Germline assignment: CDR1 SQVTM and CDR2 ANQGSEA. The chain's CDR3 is CSVEWGTGAISGNTIYF. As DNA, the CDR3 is TGCAGCGTTGAATGGGGGACAGGGGCGATCTCTGGAAACACCATATATTTT.